The present T cell receptor (beta chain) was sequenced within a study of T-cell memory formation after mild COVID-19. In the study overall: TCR clusters largely stayed donor specific.

The germline gives CDR1 SGHTA, CDR2 FQGNSA. This CDR3 region has 13 residues. V was trimmed by 5 bases and J by 6 bases, leaving 12 bases between them. 5'RACE primed at constant segments yielded TCR alpha and TCR beta cDNA libraries bearing sample barcodes and UMIs. MiXCR was run by TCRdb on the 5' RACE reads, yielding one entry per CDR3 protein. The profile shows around 300,000 distinct CDR3 sequences, approximately 13% of them singletons. Overall study results and limits: Day 15 to 85 contracting clones showed balanced CD4/CD8; later expanders leaned CD4+. Shrinking CD4+ clones resided mostly in CM and EM, and CD8+ ones in EMRA.

This clonotype appeared a few times. The antigen remains undetermined. The sample taken for sequencing was PBMCs or a T cell subset sorted from them (not recorded which). The receptor's source is a man aged 18 to 29 who had mild COVID-19 (a few samples of this study predate the infection). Cell type and time point are not known. The chain is built from TRBV7-2 and TRBJ2-3, with D tentatively TRBD2 (6 bases). DNA of the CDR3: TGTGCCAGCAGCCGGGGTGGGGGGGATACGCAGTATTTT. This sequence encodes CASSRGGGDTQYF. Full variable domain (missing parts from reference TRBV7-2 and TRBJ2-3): GAGVSQSPSNKVTEKGKDVELRCDPISGHTALYWYRQSLGQGLEFLIYFQGNSAPDKSGLPSDRFSAERTGGSVSTLTIQRTQQEDSAVYLCASSRGGGDTQYFGPGTRLTVL.